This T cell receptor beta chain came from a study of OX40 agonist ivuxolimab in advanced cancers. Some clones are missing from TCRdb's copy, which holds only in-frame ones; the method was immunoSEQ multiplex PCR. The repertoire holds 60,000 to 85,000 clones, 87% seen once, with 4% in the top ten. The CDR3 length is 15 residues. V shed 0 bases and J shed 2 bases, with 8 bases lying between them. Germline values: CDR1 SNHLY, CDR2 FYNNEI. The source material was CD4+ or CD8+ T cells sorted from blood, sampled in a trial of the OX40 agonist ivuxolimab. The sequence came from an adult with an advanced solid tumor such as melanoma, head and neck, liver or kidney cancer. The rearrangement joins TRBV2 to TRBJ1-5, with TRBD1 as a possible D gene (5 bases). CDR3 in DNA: TGTGCCAGCAGTGAAGCGCGGGGGGGCAATCAGCCCCAGCATTTT. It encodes CASSEARGGNQPQHF.